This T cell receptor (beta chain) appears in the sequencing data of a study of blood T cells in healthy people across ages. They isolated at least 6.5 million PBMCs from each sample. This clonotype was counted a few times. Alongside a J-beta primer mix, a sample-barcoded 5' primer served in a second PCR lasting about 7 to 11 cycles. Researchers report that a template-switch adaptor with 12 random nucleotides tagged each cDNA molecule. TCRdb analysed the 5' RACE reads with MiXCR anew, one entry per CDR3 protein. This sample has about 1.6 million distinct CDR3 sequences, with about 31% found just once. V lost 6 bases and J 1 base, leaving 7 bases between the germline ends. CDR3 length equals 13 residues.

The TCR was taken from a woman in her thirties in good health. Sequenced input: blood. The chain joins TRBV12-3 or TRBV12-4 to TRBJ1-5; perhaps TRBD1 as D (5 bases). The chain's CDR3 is CASRGVSNQPQHF. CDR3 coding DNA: TGTGCCAGCAGGGGGGTCAGCAATCAGCCCCAGCATTTT.